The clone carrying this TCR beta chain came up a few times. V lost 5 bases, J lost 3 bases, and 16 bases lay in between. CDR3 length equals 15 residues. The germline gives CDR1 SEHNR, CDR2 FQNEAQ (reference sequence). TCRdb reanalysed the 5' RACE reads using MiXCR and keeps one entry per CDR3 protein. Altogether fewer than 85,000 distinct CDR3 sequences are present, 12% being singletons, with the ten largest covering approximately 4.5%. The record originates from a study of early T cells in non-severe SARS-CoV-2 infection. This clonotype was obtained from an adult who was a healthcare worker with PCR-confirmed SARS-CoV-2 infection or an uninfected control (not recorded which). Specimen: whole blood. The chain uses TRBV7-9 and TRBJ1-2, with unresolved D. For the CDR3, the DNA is TGTGCCAGCAGCCAAACGATGGGTGGGGACTATGGCTACACCTTC. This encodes CASSQTMGGDYGYTF.